This T cell receptor beta chain is drawn from a study of cytomegalovirus exposure and HLA in healthy donors. Study context: An earlier analysis found some 120 million unique TCR beta sequences from approximately 190 million T cells.

When sampled, the donors appeared nominally healthy, though they likely had unrecorded immune exposures. Overall study results and limits: Reportedly, a later analysis found an Asian-associated ancestry cluster had fewer N-insertions than the roughly 630-donor mean. The authors later found TCR association rates varying by HLA locus, with DRB1 most and HLA-C fewest.

The CDR3 sequence is 15 residues long. The germline V gene has CDR1 SGDLS and CDR2 YYNGEE. V gave up 2 bases and J gave up 6 bases, with 15 bases separating them. The PCR made use of 60 Vbeta and 13 Jbeta primers. Clones were read by immunoSEQ multiplex PCR, and TCRdb kept only the in-frame ones, dropping some. This table holds 150,000 to 200,000 clones, roughly three quarters found once. Worth noting for this clone: Its antigen is currently unknown.

The receptor's source is a woman in her fifties or sixties in good health and CMV-seronegative. The chain is built from TRBV9 and TRBJ2-1; the D is unclear. The sample consisted of PBMCs. In nucleotides, the CDR3 is TGTGCCAGCAGCGTTATGGCAGGTTCCACCAATGAGCAGTTCTTC. The encoded protein is CASSVMAGSTNEQFF.